This TCR beta chain was captured in a study of blood T cells in healthy people across ages (dated by TCRdb to 2013 to 2016). Looking at the study overall: Template switching captured roughly one uniquely barcoded TCR beta cDNA molecule per two T cells in model experiments. The study analyzed two additional independent replicas of 1 million unique cDNA reads from the same blood draw for two donors, one aged 18 to 30 and one aged 80 or older. Using deep sequencing normalized with unique cDNA molecular identifiers, the study measured how TCR beta repertoire diversity changes with age. Donors were grouped into four age groups: young (average 16 years), middle-aged (39), aged (around 60) and long-lived (approximately 75).

Donors were 39 systemically healthy Caucasian individuals from Russia aged roughly 6 to 100 years. Around 9.9 milliliters of peripheral blood were collected from each donor into EDTA-treated Vacutainer tubes. Ficoll-Paque density-gradient centrifugation was used to isolate PBMCs, with at least 6.5 million obtained per sample. Trizol reagent was used to extract total RNA from the PBMCs, yielding at least 5 micrograms per sample. Naive CD45RAhigh/CD27high T cell percentages were measured by flow cytometry on a PBMC aliquot from every donor. Results the study describes overall, beyond this receptor: As age increased, observed TCR beta diversity per million T cells dropped in a roughly linear way, and a significant reduction was already evident by age 40. The CMV infection status of donors was not known, potentially confounding age-related changes in expanded clonotypes. Compared with the aged group, the long-lived group had more naive CD4+ T cells, fewer expanded clones and increased TCR diversity, a pattern suggesting age selection. A strong correlation was found between observed TCR beta diversity and the percentage of naive T cells measured by flow cytometry. Total diversity estimates from one million sequenced T cells were considered lower bounds and underestimates. Bulk unsorted PBMC profiling prevented conclusive comparison of naive and antigen-experienced compartments.

Receptor amplification or capture employed 5' RACE. Reads for this sample came from an Illumina HiSeq 2500. The second PCR ran for about 6 to 12 cycles and used a J-beta primer mix along with a sample-barcoded 5' primer. A template-switch 5' adaptor carrying 12 random nucleotides introduced a unique molecular identifier onto each TCR beta cDNA molecule. Each sample yielded at least 3 million CDR3-containing paired-end reads. First-strand cDNA was synthesized from all RNA with the Mint cDNA synthesis kit, primed by a TRBC-specific oligonucleotide. After uracil-DNA glycosylase treatment, a first 18-cycle PCR used universal primers M1SS and BC2_uni_R on all cDNA. For the original study's pipeline: Each sample was normalized by randomly selecting 1 million high-quality reads, each carrying a distinct molecular identifier. Instead of being binned into consensus sequences, reads with shared molecular identifiers were discarded. MiTCR, with a Q25 quality threshold and the strictest error-elimination algorithm, was used for CDR3 identification, clonotype clustering and error correction. A nonparametric unseen species model with Euler transformation was used to estimate a lower bound on total TCR beta diversity. In TCRdb, the public reads were trimmed at Q25 with fastp and aligned with MiXCR, with productive beta chains retained. Entries are consolidated by CDR3 protein sequence, retaining the most common genes and DNA. TCRdb's processing, not the authors', yielded these V and J calls. The sample table holds about 840,000 distinct CDR3 sequences, of which roughly 28% were seen once. The top ten hold roughly 10% of the sample.

For this clonotype: Its antigen remains unidentified. Given a much more abundant clone one base away, this may be a read error.

The CDR3 runs 14 amino acids, cysteine and phenylalanine included. Just CDR3 DNA is preserved here, 42 bases in frame from base 1. Between the V and J ends, shortened by 4 bases and 0 bases respectively, the junction contains 9 bases. Via the germline V gene, CDR1 is SGHTA and CDR2 FQGTGA. The sample also formed part of further work on T cells of mothers and their children. Drawing on the second study: Donors were nine systemically healthy Caucasian individuals: three mothers and their six children. cDNA synthesis used all of the extracted RNA, with around 1.4 ug of RNA in each 15 ul reaction. In the second PCR, the M1S primer added sample barcodes and 2-4 random nucleotides. Over 9.5 million TCR beta CDR3 reads were obtained for each mother, and approximately 3 million reads were obtained for each child. TCR recombination output is similarly shaped by thymic selection in related and unrelated pairs, with a minor effect exerted by inherited differences. Normalized repertoire overlap was always slightly but never significantly higher in related than unrelated mother-child pairs. No persistent microchimeric T cell clones were detected, at a sensitivity of roughly 100 clones per million clonotypes. To look for features that set related mother-child pairs apart from unrelated individuals, the researchers ran deep NGS to compare the TCR beta repertoires of mothers and children. On average, the children were roughly 12 +/- 4 years old, while the mothers were approximately 40 +/- 4 years old. After adapter ligation with NEBNext reagents, the libraries were sequenced on Illumina HiSeq 2000 with 100+100 nt paired-end reads. To prevent cross-contamination, the mother and child libraries were prepared a month apart and were sequenced in separate runs. For each donor, somewhere between 500,000 and 2,000,000 distinct TCR beta clonotypes were identified. Naive TCR beta clonotypes were estimated from low-frequency clonotypes matched to each donor's FACS-determined naive share, without sorting.

The TCR originated in a middle-aged woman in good health. Here the chain combines TRBV7-3 and TRBJ2-5; the best D guess is TRBD1, with 5 bases matching. Sequencing input: blood. For the CDR3, the sequence is CASSCGHHQETQYF. Here is the DNA: TGTGCCAGCAGCTGCGGACACCACCAAGAGACCCAGTACTTC. With all but the CDR3 taken from the reference TRBV7-3 and TRBJ2-5 genes, the full variable domain is: GAGVSQTPSNKVTEKGKYVELRCDPISGHTALYWYRQSLGQGPEFLIYFQGTGAADDSGLPNDRFFAVRPEGSVSTLKIQRTERGDSAVYLCASSCGHHQETQYFGPGTRLLVL.